This record covers a single TCR beta chain. Its cognate antigen is unknown. It was by 5' RACE with UMI labels that the TRB cDNA libraries were prepared. No DNA is given; TCRdb re-called the 5' RACE reads and lists each CDR3 protein once. This repertoire includes more than 70,000 distinct CDR3 sequences. A few hundred thousand cells per CD8+ T cell subset were flow-sorted in triplicate. The data belong to a study of CXCR3-negative and CXCR3-positive naive CD8 T cells. Overall study: The dataset comprises some 150 million TRB reads in total, with about 1.5 +/- 0.3 million reads per library.

Study-level points and caveats: CXCR3-positive naive cells carried more hydrophobic TRB CDR3s than CXCR3-negative naive cells did. Similar TRBV-TRBJ usage characterized naive CXCR3-negative and CXCR3-positive cells; memory cells differed. Freshly isolated PBMCs were used in most assays, given partial CXCR3 loss after freezing.

The CDR3 loop spans 13 amino acids. Input material: naive CXCR3+ CD8+ T cells from blood. The subset is: CD45RO-CCR7+CD27+CD95- naive CD8+ T cells expressing CXCR3 (TNR3+). The receptor comes from a human donor in good health. Some clones in this sample may be carry-over from other donors' samples. The chain joins TRBV12-3 or TRBV12-4 to TRBJ2-7; the TRBD1 assignment by TCRdb is unverifiable without DNA. This chain's CDR3 is CASKRGRGDEQYF.